This entry features one T cell receptor (beta chain) sequence. Clones were read by immunoSEQ multiplex PCR, and TCRdb kept only the in-frame ones, dropping some. The sample lists roughly 120,000 clones; approximately 94% were seen once. The CDR3 is 18 residues long. CDR1 and CDR2 (germline): ENHRY, SYGVKD. With V trimmed by 2 bases and J by 1 base, 9 bases remained unmatched. These data originate in a study of T cell changes during pregnancy in multiple sclerosis. The V gene is TRBV10-3, the J gene TRBJ2-2; TRBD2 agrees at 8 bases. Material: peripheral blood, obtained before pregnancy. This receptor was obtained from a female donor with multiple sclerosis, enrolled in a pregnancy study. The CDR3 sequence: CAISERYSGNRNTGELFF. As DNA, the CDR3 is TGTGCCATCAGTGAGAGATATAGCGGGAATAGGAACACCGGGGAGCTGTTTTTT.